The rows below give T cell receptor beta chains drawn from one sample of a study of T cells in Graves' hyperthyroidism and ophthalmopathy. One entry per CDR3 protein, called by TCRdb with MiXCR from the multiplex PCR reads. The data show approximately 220,000 distinct CDR3 sequences, 18% seen once. The sequencing sample was made of blood. Every receptor here comes from a man aged 35 to 55 with Graves' hyperthyroidism. Each CDR3 is given with its conserved first and last residue. D genes are given only for firm matches. Clone sizes are given selectively: once, few, many, or a class where the clone is expanded.

few	TRBJ2-7	TRBD2	TRBV20-1	TGCAGTGCTAGAGATAGCGGGAGGGAATACGAGCAGTACTTC	CSARDSGREYEQYF
many	TRBJ2-5	TRBD2	TRBV7-2	TGTGCCAGCACCGCCCCCGGGGGGTACCAAGAGACCCAGTACTTC	CASTAPGGYQETQYF
few	TRBJ1-3	NA	TRBV11-2	TGTGCCAGCAGCTTACTGGACAGCTCTGGAAACACCATATATTTT	CASSLLDSSGNTIYF
few	TRBJ2-2	NA	TRBV6-1	TGTGCCAGCACTCCTGGCGGGACATCGAACACCGGGGAGCTGTTTTTT	CASTPGGTSNTGELFF
many	TRBJ2-7	TRBD2	TRBV7-2	TGTGCCAGCAGCTTAAGCGGGGGGACACCATTATACTCCTACGAGCAGTACTTC	CASSLSGGTPLYSYEQYF
few	TRBJ1-2	NA	TRBV19	TGTGCCAGTAGGCGAAACTTCGACGGTAACTATGGCTACACCTTC	CASRRNFDGNYGYTF
many	TRBJ1-1	TRBD1	TRBV3-1	TGTGCCAGCAGGGCCGGACAGGGATTCGGTGGCACTGAAGCTTTCTTT	CASRAGQGFGGTEAFF
NA	TRBJ1-1	TRBD1	TRBV5-5	TGTGCCAGCAGCTCTCTGGGGGCCAGGGGGACTGAAGCTTTCTTT	CASSSLGARGTEAFF
many	TRBJ1-1	TRBD1	TRBV11-2	TGTGCCAGCAGCTTAGATGGGACAGGAGGCACTGAAGCTTTCTTT	CASSLDGTGGTEAFF
NA	TRBJ2-2	NA	TRBV5-4	TGTGCCAGCAGCTTGGGGGTCGTCGGGGAGCTGTTTTTT	CASSLGVVGELFF
few	TRBJ2-1	TRBD2	TRBV30	TGTGCTTGGAAGCCTAGCGGGTCAAGCTCCTACAATGAGCAGTTCTTC	CAWKPSGSSSYNEQFF
many	TRBJ1-1	TRBD1	TRBV6-1	TGTGCCATGCGACAGGGCTTGAACACTGAAGCTTTCTTT	CAMRQGLNTEAFF
few	TRBJ2-2	TRBD1	TRBV6-2/TRBV6-3	TGTGCCAGCAGTCAACAGGGGTCCGCCGGGGAGCTGTTTTTT	CASSQQGSAGELFF
NA	TRBJ1-5	NA	TRBV20-1	TGCAGTGCCAGGACACTTCTAAGGGTCCGCAAATATAGCAATCAGCCCCAGCATTTT	CSARTLLRVRKYSNQPQHF
NA	TRBJ2-1	TRBD2	TRBV12-3/TRBV12-4	TGTGCCAGCAGTTCCGGTGGGACTAGCGGGGTCTACGAGCAGTTCTTC	CASSSGGTSGVYEQFF
few	TRBJ2-1	NA	TRBV7-9	TGTGCCAGCAGGCCAGCTTCGACCCGAGACGGTAATGAGCAGTTCTTC	CASRPASTRDGNEQFF
many	TRBJ2-2	TRBD1	TRBV18	TGTGCCAGCTCAAGGATGACAGGGGGCAACACCGGGGAGCTGTTTTTT	CASSRMTGGNTGELFF
NA	TRBJ2-2	NA	TRBV7-2	TGTGCCAGCAGTGTTCTTCCGTCCCGCACCGGGGAGCTGTTTTTT	CASSVLPSRTGELFF
large	TRBJ2-5	TRBD1	TRBV6-5	TGTGCCAGCAGTTACCCCGACAGGGAAGGCCAAGAGACCCAGTACTTC	CASSYPDREGQETQYF
many	TRBJ2-3	TRBD2	TRBV11-2	TGTGCCAGCAGCTTAGATGAAACTAGCGGGGGGACTGATACGCAGTATTTT	CASSLDETSGGTDTQYF
many	TRBJ2-1	NA	TRBV5-8	TGTGCCAGGCAGACACGATATTACAATGAGCAGTTCTTC	CARQTRYYNEQFF
many	TRBJ2-7	NA	TRBV28	TGTGCCAGCAGACAGGGACACCTCTCCTACGAGCAGTACTTC	CASRQGHLSYEQYF
many	TRBJ1-5	NA	TRBV27	TGTGCCAGCAGTTTATCGGGAATGGGCAATCAGCCCCAGCATTTT	CASSLSGMGNQPQHF
many	TRBJ2-2	NA	TRBV4-3	TGCGCCAGCAGCCAAGTGGTGGCGAGCACCGGGGAGCTGTTTTTT	CASSQVVASTGELFF
many	TRBJ1-2	NA	TRBV28	TGTGCCAGCAGTTTCGATCAGACCGCTTATGGCTACACCTTC	CASSFDQTAYGYTF
few	TRBJ1-1	NA	TRBV11-2	TGTGCCAGCAGCTTATTTCACAGGGTGAACACTGAAGCTTTCTTT	CASSLFHRVNTEAFF
NA	TRBJ2-1	TRBD2	TRBV12-3/TRBV12-4	TGTGCCAGCGGGAGCGGGGGTTACAATGAGCAGTTCTTC	CASGSGGYNEQFF
many	TRBJ1-2	TRBD1	TRBV20-1	TGCAGTGCTAGGGACAGGGGTTATGGCTACACCTTC	CSARDRGYGYTF
many	TRBJ1-2	TRBD1	TRBV28	TGTGCCAGCAGTAGCTTCGGGACAGGCCTCTATGGCTACACCTTC	CASSSFGTGLYGYTF
many	TRBJ2-3	NA	TRBV24-1	TGTGCCACCAGTGACCCGGGGACCCCAGATACGCAGTATTTT	CATSDPGTPDTQYF
many	TRBJ1-2	NA	TRBV12-5	TGTGCTAGTGGTTCGTTAGGGTACGATTCTGGCTACACCTTC	CASGSLGYDSGYTF
many	TRBJ2-5	NA	TRBV15	TGTGCCACCAGCGGTGAGACCCAGTACTTC	CATSGETQYF
many	TRBJ2-1	NA	TRBV29-1	TGCAGCGCCCTGGCAGGTTGGGACTCCTACAATGAGCAGTTCTTC	CSALAGWDSYNEQFF
few	TRBJ2-1	TRBD2	TRBV12-3/TRBV12-4	TGTGCCAGCAGTTTAGGGGGACTAGCGGAATACAATGAGCAGTTCTTC	CASSLGGLAEYNEQFF
many	TRBJ2-5	NA	TRBV6-1	TGTGCCAGCCGCCGAGGAGAGACCCAGTACTTC	CASRRGETQYF
many	TRBJ2-1	NA	TRBV7-9	TGTGCCAGCAGCTCCGGGGGGCCCGGGTACAATGAGCAGTTCTTC	CASSSGGPGYNEQFF
many	TRBJ2-1	TRBD2	TRBV15	TGTGCCACCAGCAGAGCGGGGACTAGCGGTTACAATGAGCAGTTCTTC	CATSRAGTSGYNEQFF
many	TRBJ2-7	NA	TRBV28	TGTGCCAGCAGTTTACTGGACACAAGCCGCTACGAGCAGTACTTC	CASSLLDTSRYEQYF
many	TRBJ1-1	NA	TRBV2	TGTGCCAGCAGTGAGAACACTGAAGCTTTCTTT	CASSENTEAFF
many	TRBJ2-5	NA	TRBV24-1	TGTGCCACCGGGGGACAAGAGACCCAGTACTTC	CATGGQETQYF
many	TRBJ2-7	TRBD2	TRBV12-3/TRBV12-4	TGTGCCAGCAGTTCGACTAGCGGGGGCGAGCAGTACTTC	CASSSTSGGEQYF
few	TRBJ1-2	NA	TRBV19	TGTGCCAGTAGTATGGGCAGGGCGTACGGCTACACCTTC	CASSMGRAYGYTF
few	TRBJ2-7	NA	TRBV5-5	TGTGCCAGCAGCTGGACGGGTACAGGATTACAATTGCGCTCCTACGAGCAGTACTTC	CASSWTGTGLQLRSYEQYF
many	TRBJ2-1	NA	TRBV27	TGTGCCAGCAGCTTACCGGGGCCTAGTGAGCAGTTCTTC	CASSLPGPSEQFF
few	TRBJ2-3	NA	TRBV19	TGTGCCAGTAGTTCCCAGGGAAGCGATACGCAGTATTTT	CASSSQGSDTQYF
NA	TRBJ2-7	TRBD2	TRBV6-2/TRBV6-3	TGTGCCAGCAGTTACGCTAGCGGGGGGTACCCCTTCGAGCAGTACTTC	CASSYASGGYPFEQYF
many	TRBJ2-1	TRBD1	TRBV2	TGTGCCAACCGACAGGGTGCTGAGCAGTTCTTC	CANRQGAEQFF
many	TRBJ2-5	NA	TRBV20-1	TGCAGTGCTAGAGAGAGGGGAGGGGGAAGGTGGGAGACCCAGTACTTC	CSARERGGGRWETQYF
many	TRBJ2-1	TRBD2	TRBV15	TGTGCCACCAGCTCACCGGGACTAGCGGGAAACAATGAGCAGTTCTTC	CATSSPGLAGNNEQFF
many	TRBJ2-5	NA	TRBV13	TGTGCCAGCAGCCGGATGGACAGACAAGAGACCCAGTACTTC	CASSRMDRQETQYF
many	TRBJ2-3	NA	TRBV11-2	TGTGCCAGCAGCCTGCTAAGTAATCCTAGCACAGATACGCAGTATTTT	CASSLLSNPSTDTQYF
once	TRBJ2-5	NA	TRBV2	TGTGCCAGCAGTGAAGTCAACCATCAAGAGACCCAGTACTTC	CASSEVNHQETQYF
many	TRBJ2-2	TRBD1	TRBV10-3	TGTGCCATCAGACAGGGGGCCAGTAACACCGGGGAGCTGTTTTTT	CAIRQGASNTGELFF
many	TRBJ2-7	TRBD1	TRBV30	TGTGCCTGGAGTTTTCGGACAGGGTCCTACGAGCAGTACTTC	CAWSFRTGSYEQYF
NA	TRBJ2-2	NA	TRBV27	TGTGCCAGCAGACTCAGGGGGGCCGGGGAGCTGTTTTTT	CASRLRGAGELFF
few	TRBJ1-1	TRBD1	TRBV18	TGTGCCAGCTCAACCCCGGCAGGGGGGCCTGGTGGAGCTTTCTTT	CASSTPAGGPGGAFF
many	TRBJ2-5	TRBD1	TRBV15	TGTGCCACCAGCAAGGGACAGGGGGCAGGAGAGACCCAGTACTTC	CATSKGQGAGETQYF
many	TRBJ2-1	TRBD2	TRBV7-9	TGTGCCAGCAGTGGGACTAGCGACTCTCCTGAGCAGTTCTTC	CASSGTSDSPEQFF
NA	TRBJ2-7	TRBD1	TRBV12-3/TRBV12-4	TGTGCCAGCACCCGGGACAGGGTATTTCCTTACGAGCAGTACTTC	CASTRDRVFPYEQYF
many	TRBJ2-5	NA	TRBV5-1	TGCGCCAGCAGCTTCGGTCCGGGAGAGACCCAGTACTTC	CASSFGPGETQYF